Below, one T cell receptor beta chain is given with its context. Its specificity is unknown. The method was immunoSEQ multiplex PCR; TCRdb's version includes in-frame clones alone and lacks a portion of them. The data contain approximately 92,000 clones, approximately 81% of them singletons. No infections or other immune events were documented during collection. The entry originates in a study of identifying expanded T cells in peripheral blood. Whole-study results and caveats: Technical replicates showed approximately 1.2 changed clones; approximately 2 weeks approximately 16; four weeks 19. Clone count variance between two-week samples rose with total template count.

The TCR originated in a person aged 18 to 70 in good health. Input material: blood.

CDR3 loop: CASSTGVMADTQYF. In DNA, the CDR3 is TGTGCCAGCAGCACAGGGGTGATGGCAGATACGCAGTATTTT. The V and J genes are TRBV7-3 and TRBJ2-3; 7 bases align to TRBD1. The length of the CDR3 is 14 residues. Germline CDR1 and CDR2: SGHTA and FQGTGA. The V gene end was trimmed by 5 bases and the J gene end by 4 bases; junction bases not matched to a gene: 6. The full variable domain, in which reference TRBV7-3 and TRBJ2-3 provide the parts outside the CDR3, is GAGVSQTPSNKVTEKGKYVELRCDPISGHTALYWYRQSLGQGPEFLIYFQGTGAADDSGLPNDRFFAVRPEGSVSTLKIQRTERGDSAVYLCASSTGVMADTQYFGPGTRLTVL.